The present T cell receptor (beta chain) was sequenced within a study of OX40 agonist ivuxolimab in advanced cancers. Study-level background: The treatment was a fully human IgG2 OX40 agonist, ivuxolimab. Study findings and constraints: Clonal expansion was seen in CD4+ and CD8+ blood T cells by week 6 at 0.1 to 3.0 mg/kg.

Germline loops: CDR1 SEHNR, CDR2 FQNEAQ (reference sequence). CDR3 size: 14 residues. Trimming removed 2 bases at V and 5 bases at J, with 10 bases between. A note on this clone: Its antigen is not known.

Here immunoSEQ multiplex PCR was the method, and the copy in TCRdb shows in-frame clones only, minus some. The table includes some 75,000 clones, about 85% detected once. The chain joins TRBV7-9 to TRBJ2-1; D unresolved. The source is an adult with an advanced solid tumor such as melanoma, head and neck, liver or kidney cancer. Sample: CD4+ or CD8+ T cells sorted from blood, taken in a trial of the OX40 agonist ivuxolimab. The CDR3 protein is CASSLLGQNNEQFF. The CDR3 nucleotides read TGTGCCAGCAGCTTACTAGGCCAAAACAATGAGCAGTTCTTC.